This T cell receptor beta chain was recorded in a study of tumor-infiltrating lymphocytes in localized non-small cell lung cancer. Turning to the study itself: Tumor tissue and non-adjacent uninvolved lung came from each patient. The study, taken as a whole, reports: TCRbeta sequencing showed higher T cell infiltration in tumors than uninvolved lung. Each assay used a separate piece of the same tissue.

The assay was immunoSEQ multiplex PCR, and TCRdb's table has in-frame clones only and misses some. The sample records some 10,000 clones, about 62% being singletons. About this clone: Its antigen is as yet unknown.

CDR3 length: 17 residues. Germline V CDR1 and CDR2: LNHNV, YYDKDF (reference sequence). V was clipped by 0 bases and J by 6 bases; unmatched bases: 11. The sequence was collected from a human donor with non-small cell lung cancer. This chain links TRBV15 with TRBJ1-5; TRBD1 matches at 7 bases. The sample taken for sequencing was lung tumor tissue. The CDR3 loop is CATSRDLTGLVSQPQHF. The DNA for the CDR3 is TGTGCCACCAGCAGAGACCTGACAGGGCTTGTGAGTCAGCCCCAGCATTTT.